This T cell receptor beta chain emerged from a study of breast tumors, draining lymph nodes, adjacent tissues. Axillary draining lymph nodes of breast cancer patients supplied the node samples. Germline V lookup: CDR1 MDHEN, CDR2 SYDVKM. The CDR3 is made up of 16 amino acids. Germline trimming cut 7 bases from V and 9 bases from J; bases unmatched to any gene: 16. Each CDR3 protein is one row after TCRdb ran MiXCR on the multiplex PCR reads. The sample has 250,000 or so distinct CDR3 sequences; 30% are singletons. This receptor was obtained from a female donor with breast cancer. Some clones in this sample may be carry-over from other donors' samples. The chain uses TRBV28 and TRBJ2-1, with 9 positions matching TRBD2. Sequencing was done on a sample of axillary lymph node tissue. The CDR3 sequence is CASTTDWTSATSEQFF. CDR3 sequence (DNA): TGTGCCAGCACGACCGACTGGACTAGCGCAACTAGTGAGCAGTTCTTC.